This is a list of T cell receptor beta chains from one sample in a study of blood T cell repertoires in COVID-19. Clones were read by immunoSEQ multiplex PCR, and TCRdb kept only the in-frame ones, dropping some. The data show 200,000 to 250,000 clones, around 80% seen once. Input material: peripheral blood. The receptor source for this set is a man aged 45-65 years with active or convalescent COVID-19. Both conserved end residues are part of each CDR3. D genes are given only for firm matches. The size entry is marked missing in some rows and otherwise reads once, few, many or a size class.

clone_size,v_call,j_call,d_call,cdr3_nt,cdr3_aa
.,TRBV19,TRBJ2-3,TRBD2,TGTGCCAGTAGTCCCCGGACTAGCTCGGCAGATACGCAGTATTTT,CASSPRTSSADTQYF
.,TRBV18,TRBJ1-1,TRBD1,TGTGCCAGCTCACCATGGACAGGGCTCGAAGCTTTCTTT,CASSPWTGLEAFF
.,TRBV19,TRBJ1-5,TRBD1,TGTGCCAGTAGTACAATACAGGGGGCCTCCAATCAGCCCCAGCATTTT,CASSTIQGASNQPQHF
.,TRBV19,TRBJ1-1,.,TGTGCCAGTACAACAGGCACCTTCTCCGAAGCTTTCTTT,CASTTGTFSEAFF
once,TRBV7-8,TRBJ1-2,.,TGTGCCAGCAGCTTAGCCCTCAGGGTTCACTATGGCTACACCTTC,CASSLALRVHYGYTF
.,TRBV6-6,TRBJ2-5,TRBD1,TGTGCCAGCAGTCGTACTCCCAGGGGGCCGGGGCAAGAGACCCAGTACTTC,CASSRTPRGPGQETQYF
.,TRBV3-1/TRBV3-2,TRBJ2-5,TRBD1,TGTGCCAGCAGCCCCCGCCCCAGGGGGCAAGAGACCCAGTACTTC,CASSPRPRGQETQYF
.,TRBV7-3,TRBJ2-3,TRBD1,TGTGCCAGCAGCGCGACAGGGCCAGATACGCAGTATTTT,CASSATGPDTQYF
.,TRBV6-5,TRBJ1-2,.,TGTGCCAGCAGTTACCTCGTGGCAGGGCTTGGCTACACCTTC,CASSYLVAGLGYTF
.,TRBV9,TRBJ1-1,TRBD1,TGTGCCAGCAGCGTAGGGGGACAGGGCTCTGAAGCTTTCTTT,CASSVGGQGSEAFF
.,TRBV4-3,TRBJ2-1,TRBD2,TGCGCCAGCAGCCAATCTCTCGGAAGCGGGAGAGCTGGCAATGAGCAGTTCTTC,CASSQSLGSGRAGNEQFF
.,TRBV27,TRBJ2-6,TRBD1,TGTGCCAGCAGTTTAAGAGCCTTGGACAGGGGAAGCTCTGGGGCCAACGTCCTGACTTTC,CASSLRALDRGSSGANVLTF
.,TRBV5-4,TRBJ2-3,.,TGTGCCAGCAGCTTAGGCCCGGGACTCTCTAGCACAGATACGCAGTATTTT,CASSLGPGLSSTDTQYF
.,TRBV24-1,TRBJ2-3,.,TGTGCCACTCGAAGGGGTGGCGGCACAGATACGCAGTATTTT,CATRRGGGTDTQYF
.,TRBV9,TRBJ2-1,TRBD2,TGTGCCAGCAGCGCTCCACCGACACGGGGGGTTGAGCAGTTCTTC,CASSAPPTRGVEQFF
.,TRBV4-2,TRBJ1-2,.,TGTGCCAGCAGCCAAGCCCCCGGGGGGGATGGCTATGGCTACACCTTC,CASSQAPGGDGYGYTF
once,TRBV18,TRBJ2-1,TRBD1,TGTGCCAGCTCCTTACAGGGGATGGGCAATGAGCAGTTCTTC,CASSLQGMGNEQFF
.,TRBV5-1,TRBJ2-7,TRBD1,TGCGCCAGCAGCTACCAGACAGGGGGAAACGAGCAGTACTTC,CASSYQTGGNEQYF
.,TRBV4-2,TRBJ1-5,.,TGTGCCAGCAGCCAAGATTTGGGGGGGACAAGCAATCAGCCCCAGCATTTT,CASSQDLGGTSNQPQHF
.,TRBV29-1,TRBJ1-2,.,TGCAGCGTTATACCGCAGGGGATCTATGGCTACACCTTC,CSVIPQGIYGYTF
.,TRBV7-3,TRBJ1-5,TRBD1,TGTGCCAGCAGTTGGGACAGCTCTCAGCCCCAGCATTTT,CASSWDSSQPQHF
.,TRBV19,TRBJ1-1,.,TGTGCCAGTAGGTCAGGGAACACTGAAGCTTTCTTT,CASRSGNTEAFF
.,TRBV7-2,TRBJ1-6,.,TGTGCCAGCAGCCCAAGGACGGGATTCCCTTCACCCCTCCACTTT,CASSPRTGFPSPLHF
.,TRBV29-1,TRBJ1-4,TRBD1,TGCAGCGTCACGACAGGGGGGGGTGAAAAACTGTTTTTT,CSVTTGGGEKLFF
.,TRBV28,TRBJ2-1,.,TGTGCCAGCATCACCGGGACACCGACATACAATGAGCAGTTCTTC,CASITGTPTYNEQFF
.,TRBV27,TRBJ2-1,.,TGTGCCAGCGGGTCCTTACCGGGTTTCGAGCAGTTCTTC,CASGSLPGFEQFF
.,TRBV28,TRBJ1-5,TRBD1,TGTGCCAGCAGTACGCCGGACAGGGAGCGACAGCCCCAGCATTTT,CASSTPDRERQPQHF
.,TRBV5-1,TRBJ2-3,.,TGCGCCAGCAGCTGGGGAGCGCAGCAGGATACGCAGTATTTT,CASSWGAQQDTQYF
.,TRBV19,TRBJ1-5,TRBD1,TGTGCCAGTAGTCTCGGGGACAGGAACAATCAGCCCCAGCATTTT,CASSLGDRNNQPQHF
.,TRBV4-3,TRBJ2-5,TRBD2,TGCGCCAGCAGCTATGGTAGCGGGAGGGAGGAGACCCAGTACTTC,CASSYGSGREETQYF
.,TRBV7-2,TRBJ2-5,TRBD2,TGTGCCAGCAGCTTGAGGCCGGGGGGGCTCGAAGAGACCCAGTACTTC,CASSLRPGGLEETQYF
.,TRBV6-5,TRBJ2-5,TRBD1,TGTGCCAGCAGGAGACAGGGTTCGGAGACCCAGTACTTC,CASRRQGSETQYF
.,TRBV7-2,TRBJ2-3,TRBD2,TGTGCCAGCAATGTAGCGGGGGGGCGTGATACGCAGTATTTT,CASNVAGGRDTQYF
.,TRBV12-5,TRBJ1-2,.,TGTGCTAGTGGTTTGGATGGCAGGAACTATGGCTACACCTTC,CASGLDGRNYGYTF
.,TRBV5-1,TRBJ2-1,TRBD2,TGCGCCAGCAGCTTGTTGGTGACTAGCGGGAGGCAGCAGTTCTTC,CASSLLVTSGRQQFF
.,TRBV15,TRBJ2-1,.,TGTGCCACCAGCAGAAATAAAGGTCGGGGTTATTCCTACAATGAGCAGTTCTTC,CATSRNKGRGYSYNEQFF
.,TRBV7-9,TRBJ1-4,TRBD1,TGTGCCAGCAGCCTGGGACAGGGGAGAGAAAAACTGTTTTTT,CASSLGQGREKLFF
.,TRBV5-4,TRBJ2-1,TRBD2,TGTGCCAGCAGCTTGGTGAGGACTAGCGGGGCGAGCTCCTACAATGAGCAGTTCTTC,CASSLVRTSGASSYNEQFF
.,TRBV27,TRBJ1-1,.,TGTGCCAGCAGTTTATTAAGGGGTGGGAGGGGCACTGAAGCTTTCTTT,CASSLLRGGRGTEAFF
.,TRBV6-5,TRBJ2-5,TRBD1,TGTGCCAGCAGTTACCCAAGGGGACAGGGGGACGAGACCCAGTACTTC,CASSYPRGQGDETQYF
.,TRBV5-6,TRBJ2-1,TRBD1,TGTGCCAGCAGCCCCCGACAGGGGCCCTACAATGAGCAGTTCTTC,CASSPRQGPYNEQFF
.,TRBV11-2,TRBJ2-3,.,TGTGCCAGCAGCTCTACCCGCGGGGAAACAGATACGCAGTATTTT,CASSSTRGETDTQYF
.,TRBV2,TRBJ1-6,.,TGTGCCAGCAGTGAAGAGGGGGGGATAGAGTCACCCCTCCACTTT,CASSEEGGIESPLHF
once,TRBV15,TRBJ1-4,.,TGTGCCGCCGGGAAGGGCAGGGAGGAAGAAAAACTGTTTTTT,CAAGKGREEEKLFF
once,TRBV18,TRBJ2-2,.,TGTGCCAGCTCACCGGCGGGGAACACCGGGGAGCTGTTTTTT,CASSPAGNTGELFF
.,TRBV9,TRBJ2-3,.,TGTGCCAGCAGCGCCGATCCTAGCGAACGAGACACGCAGTATTTT,CASSADPSERDTQYF
.,TRBV28,TRBJ2-3,TRBD1,TGTGCCAGCAGTTTAGGACAGGGGGAAGGCACAGATACGCAGTATTTT,CASSLGQGEGTDTQYF
once,TRBV5-8,TRBJ1-2,.,TGTGCCAGCAGCCGGACGGGGAACTATGGCTACACCTTC,CASSRTGNYGYTF
.,TRBV18,TRBJ1-1,.,TGTGCCAGCTCACCTGACAGTGAAGCTTTCTTT,CASSPDSEAFF
.,TRBV10-3,TRBJ2-6,TRBD1,TGTGCCATCAGAAAGGGACAGGGGGCGGAAGGGGCCAACGTCCTGACTTTC,CAIRKGQGAEGANVLTF
.,TRBV5-1,TRBJ1-1,.,TGCGCCAGCAGCTTGAAACTCGACACTGAAGCTTTCTTT,CASSLKLDTEAFF
once,TRBV28,TRBJ2-1,TRBD2,TGTGCCAGCAGTTGGCTACGGGGGGGTGAGCAGTTCTTC,CASSWLRGGEQFF
.,TRBV6-2/TRBV6-3,TRBJ2-3,.,TGTGCCAGCAGTTACACTAGCACAGATACGCAGTATTTT,CASSYTSTDTQYF
.,TRBV10-3,TRBJ2-7,TRBD2,TGTGCCATCAGTGGGGGGGAGGGATTACACGGGCAGTACTTC,CAISGGEGLHGQYF
.,TRBV2,TRBJ2-7,TRBD1,TGTGCCAGCAGTGATACCCCCCCCGGACAGGGCCCCTACGAGCAGTACTTC,CASSDTPPGQGPYEQYF